A selection of T cell receptor beta chains follows, all from one sample in a study of blood T cells in healthy people across ages. TCRdb reprocessed the 5' RACE reads with MiXCR, giving one entry per CDR3 protein. The table records about 1 million distinct CDR3 sequences, roughly 45% of them present only once. Sequencing was performed on blood. These receptors all come from a woman in her fifties or sixties in good health. The CDR3 runs from the conserved cysteine through the conserved F or W. The D gene is left open where the match is weak. Rows give clone size only sometimes, using once, few, many, or a class for an expanded clone.

D | size | J | V | DNA | CDR3
NA | NA | TRBJ2-7 | TRBV2 | TGTGCCAGCCAAGAAAACAGGGAACGCGAGCAGTACTTC | CASQENREREQYF
NA | NA | TRBJ1-1 | TRBV5-1 | TGCGCCAGCAGCTTGTCCCCGGCAGCGAACACTGAAGCTTTCTTT | CASSLSPAANTEAFF
TRBD1 | NA | TRBJ1-5 | TRBV2 | TGTGCCAGCAGTGAAATGAGGACAGGGAATAGCAATCAGCCCCAGCATTTT | CASSEMRTGNSNQPQHF
NA | NA | TRBJ1-4 | TRBV20-1 | TGCAGTGCGGAGATATCGGGGGAACCCGGAAAACTGTTTTTT | CSAEISGEPGKLFF
NA | few | TRBJ2-4 | TRBV27 | TGTGCCAGCAGTTTATTGGGGCCCACAGACATTCAGTACTTC | CASSLLGPTDIQYF
NA | NA | TRBJ1-1 | TRBV29-1 | TGCAGCGTTCTTTTGCAGGGCTTTGACACTGAAGCTTTCTTT | CSVLLQGFDTEAFF
TRBD2 | NA | TRBJ2-5 | TRBV6-1 | TGTGCCAGCAGTGAAGAAGCGGGAGGTCGCGAGACCCAGTACTTC | CASSEEAGGRETQYF
NA | few | TRBJ2-3 | TRBV6-5 | TGTGCCAGCTTGCTGGCGGTTGGGAGGACAGATACGCAGTATTTT | CASLLAVGRTDTQYF
TRBD1 | NA | TRBJ2-7 | TRBV7-6 | TGTGCCAGCAGCTCGGACGGGGACAGCCCCTCCTACGAGCAGTACTTC | CASSSDGDSPSYEQYF
NA | NA | TRBJ2-5 | TRBV11-3 | TGTGCCAGCAGCCCATTGAAGACCCAGTACTTC | CASSPLKTQYF
TRBD2 | NA | TRBJ2-1 | TRBV12-5 | TGTGCTAGTGCCCAAGGACTAGCGGGAAATGAGCAGTTCTTC | CASAQGLAGNEQFF
NA | NA | TRBJ2-7 | TRBV7-2 | TGTGCCAGCAGCGTGGAGGGCAGGGGTGACGAGCAGTACTTC | CASSVEGRGDEQYF
NA | NA | TRBJ2-7 | TRBV4-2 | TGTGCCAGCAGCTTCGAAGACGGAGGCAACGAGCAGTACTTC | CASSFEDGGNEQYF
NA | NA | TRBJ2-3 | TRBV5-1 | TGCGCCAGCAGCTATGGAGCCACTGAGGGTACGCAGTATTTT | CASSYGATEGTQYF
NA | NA | TRBJ1-6 | TRBV27 | TGTGCCAGCAGTTTCGGAAACACCACACCCCTCCACTTT | CASSFGNTTPLHF
NA | NA | TRBJ2-3 | TRBV20-1 | TGCAGTGGGCTCCGGGGGGCCGGTATGGCGCAGTATTTT | CSGLRGAGMAQYF
TRBD2 | few | TRBJ2-3 | TRBV20-1 | TGCAGTGCTAGAGACCTCCCGTGGGGAGGGAACACAGATACGCAGTATTTT | CSARDLPWGGNTDTQYF
NA | few | TRBJ2-5 | TRBV4-2 | TGTGCCAGCAGCCACGGAATTCAAGGACGTGAAGAGACCCAGTACTTC | CASSHGIQGREETQYF
NA | NA | TRBJ1-1 | TRBV27 | TGTGCCAGCAGTGTCTGGGGTGGCTCTGAAGCTTTCTTT | CASSVWGGSEAFF
NA | few | TRBJ2-7 | TRBV5-5 | TGTGCCAGCAGCTTGGCAGGTCACGAGCAGTACTTC | CASSLAGHEQYF
NA | few | TRBJ2-5 | TRBV16 | TGTGCCAGCAGCCAATCTTCAGGGCGAGAGACCCAGTACTTC | CASSQSSGRETQYF
NA | NA | TRBJ2-3 | TRBV9 | TGTGCCAGCAGCGAAGGATATACGCAGTATTTT | CASSEGYTQYF
NA | NA | TRBJ2-5 | TRBV5-1 | TGCGCCAGCAACTTCCGGGGTATGCAAGAGACCCAGTACTTC | CASNFRGMQETQYF
NA | NA | TRBJ2-7 | TRBV10-3 | TGTGCCATCAGTGAGGACGGCATTCGGGGGAAAGACGAGCAGTACTTC | CAISEDGIRGKDEQYF
TRBD1 | NA | TRBJ2-1 | TRBV6-9 | TGTGCCAGCAGTTATTGCCAGGGGGCGAATGAGCAGTTCTTC | CASSYCQGANEQFF
NA | NA | TRBJ2-1 | TRBV30 | TGTGCCTGGAGTCGGTGGAATGAGCAGTTCTTC | CAWSRWNEQFF
NA | NA | TRBJ2-3 | TRBV12-3/TRBV12-4 | TGTGCCAGCAACCCGCGGGTGAGGACAGATACGCAGTATTTT | CASNPRVRTDTQYF
TRBD2 | NA | TRBJ2-7 | TRBV9 | TGTGCCAGCAGCGTAGAAGTACTAGCGCGACCCTACGAGCAGTACTTC | CASSVEVLARPYEQYF
NA | few | TRBJ2-4 | TRBV5-6 | TGTGCCAGCAGCTTTGTGGACTCAGCCAAAAACATTCAGTACTTC | CASSFVDSAKNIQYF
NA | NA | TRBJ2-3 | TRBV12-3/TRBV12-4 | TGTGCCAGCACCAGAGCCAGTAGGACGGATACGCAGTATTTT | CASTRASRTDTQYF
NA | NA | TRBJ2-2 | TRBV5-1 | TGCGCCAGCAGCTTGGCAGGCGGGTACACCGGGGAGCTGTTTTTT | CASSLAGGYTGELFF
NA | NA | TRBJ1-5 | TRBV20-1 | TGCAGTGCTAGAGTCGAAAAGAGGGCGTCTGGACAGCCCCAGCATTTT | CSARVEKRASGQPQHF
NA | NA | TRBJ1-2 | TRBV29-1 | TGCAGCGTTGAGATGCGGGACGTAATAGGGGGCTACACCTTC | CSVEMRDVIGGYTF
TRBD1 | NA | TRBJ1-1 | TRBV29-1 | TGCAGCGTTTCAGGGGGCGCGAACACTGAAGCTTTCTTT | CSVSGGANTEAFF
TRBD2 | NA | TRBJ2-4 | TRBV12-3/TRBV12-4 | TGTGCCAGCAGACTAGCGGGAGGGAAGGAGCAGTACTTC | CASRLAGGKEQYF
NA | NA | TRBJ2-5 | TRBV21-1 | TGTGCCAGCAGCCCCCGGGGACAGGGAAGAAAGACCCAGTACTTC | CASSPRGQGRKTQYF
TRBD2 | NA | TRBJ2-5 | TRBV7-9 | TGTGCCAGCAGCTTGGCTAGCGGGACTCACAATGAGCAGTACTTC | CASSLASGTHNEQYF
TRBD1 | few | TRBJ1-5 | TRBV7-2 | TGTGCCAGCAGCTTGAGGGGGCTAGGGCAGCCCCAGCATTTT | CASSLRGLGQPQHF
TRBD2 | NA | TRBJ2-5 | TRBV15 | TGTGCCACCAGCAGAGATGATAGCGGGAGCCATGAGCAGTACTTC | CATSRDDSGSHEQYF
NA | few | TRBJ2-4 | TRBV4-2 | TGTGCCAGCAGAACGGACCCATCCAACATTCAGTACTTC | CASRTDPSNIQYF
TRBD2 | few | TRBJ2-3 | TRBV25-1 | TGTGCCAGCAGTGTACTAGCGGGAGGGAGCACAGATACGCAGTATTTT | CASSVLAGGSTDTQYF
TRBD1 | few | TRBJ1-2 | TRBV6-5 | TGTGCCAGCAGTCAAGACAGGGGGCTCGGCTACACCTTC | CASSQDRGLGYTF
TRBD1 | NA | TRBJ2-4 | TRBV2 | TGTGCCAGCAGCGTAAGACAGGGTGCGACCAAAAACATTCAGTACTTC | CASSVRQGATKNIQYF
NA | few | TRBJ2-7 | TRBV12-5 | TGTGCTAGTGGTTTGGTAGGTACTAGCTCCCGCGAGCAGTACTTC | CASGLVGTSSREQYF
TRBD1 | NA | TRBJ2-7 | TRBV7-2 | TGTGCCAGCAGCTTAGAGTCGGGACAGGCCGCCTACGAGCGGTACTTC | CASSLESGQAAYERYF
TRBD2 | NA | TRBJ2-1 | TRBV2 | TGTACCAGCAGTGAAGGGACTAGCAGGGAGCAGTTCTTC | CTSSEGTSREQFF
NA | many | TRBJ1-2 | TRBV12-3/TRBV12-4 | TGTGCCAGCAGTCTCCTCACAGGGAGGGCCTCCTATGGCTACACCTTC | CASSLLTGRASYGYTF
TRBD2 | few | TRBJ2-3 | TRBV13 | TGTGCCAGCAGCCTACGCGTAGCGGGATGGGGGGTCGGTACGCAGTATTTT | CASSLRVAGWGVGTQYF
TRBD2 | NA | TRBJ2-7 | TRBV11-2 | TGTGCCAGCAGCGGATGGACTAGCGGGGGTGAGCAGTACTTC | CASSGWTSGGEQYF
TRBD2 | few | TRBJ2-1 | TRBV4-1 | TGCGCCAGCAGCCAAGGAGACGGGAGGCCCTACAATGAGCAGTTCTTC | CASSQGDGRPYNEQFF
TRBD1 | NA | TRBJ2-5 | TRBV6-6 | TGTGCCAGCAGTACCAGACAGGGGGTTCAAGAGACCCAGTACTTC | CASSTRQGVQETQYF